The clone carrying this T cell receptor beta chain was detected only once. This entry is derived from a study of blood T cell repertoires in COVID-19. Study-wide context: Material from acute and convalescent COVID-19 was sourced from the United States, Italy and Spain. Nucleic acid was either cDNA or gDNA, and it came from T cells, B-cell-depleted T cells, or PBMCs.

Authors' data handling: Nucleated cell counts were estimated from reference gene primer amplification. TCRdb's copy holds only in-frame clones and misses some; the assay was immunoSEQ multiplex PCR. V, J and clone size are taken as reported in that table, and D and trimming were inferred from the DNA itself. The table shows over 250,000 clones, with more than 75% occurring only once. The V and J ends lost 1 base and 4 bases respectively, with 13 bases between them. The V gene's germline CDR1 is SGHTA and CDR2 FQGTGA. The CDR3 has 15 amino acids. The specimen sequenced was peripheral blood. This chain connects TRBV7-3 to TRBJ2-5, with a tentative D call TRBD2 (6 bases). The clonotype originates from a woman in her 40s who had recovered from COVID-19. CDR3 sequence reads: CASSLMGGTAETQYF. The CDR3 nucleotides read TGTGCCAGCAGCTTAATGGGCGGGACGGCAGAGACCCAGTACTTC.